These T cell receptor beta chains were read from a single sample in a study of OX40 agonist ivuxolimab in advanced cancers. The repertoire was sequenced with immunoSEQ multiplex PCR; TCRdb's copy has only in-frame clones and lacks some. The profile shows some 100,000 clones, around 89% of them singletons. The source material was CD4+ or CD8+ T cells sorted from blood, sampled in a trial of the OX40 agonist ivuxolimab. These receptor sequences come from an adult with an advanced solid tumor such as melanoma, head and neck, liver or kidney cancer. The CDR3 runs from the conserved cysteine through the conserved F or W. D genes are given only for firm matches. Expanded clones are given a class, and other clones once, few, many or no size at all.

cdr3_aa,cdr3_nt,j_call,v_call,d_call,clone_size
CASTRGLADYNEQFF,TGTGCCAGCACCCGGGGACTAGCGGATTACAATGAGCAGTTCTTC,TRBJ2-1,TRBV7-3,TRBD2,.
CASSPPGQGSSGNQPQHF,TGTGCCAGCTCACCACCGGGACAGGGTTCTTCGGGCAATCAGCCCCAGCATTTT,TRBJ1-5,TRBV18,TRBD1,.
CASSWERDSPLHF,TGTGCCAGTAGTTGGGAGCGTGATTCACCCCTCCACTTT,TRBJ1-6,TRBV19,.,.
CASSTGTGSYGYTF,TGCGCCAGCAGCACGGGGACAGGGTCCTATGGCTACACCTTC,TRBJ1-2,TRBV5-1,TRBD1,.
CASSPAGQGYGYTF,TGTGCCAGCAGTCCTGCGGGACAGGGCTATGGCTACACCTTC,TRBJ1-2,TRBV6-5,TRBD1,.
CATNGKAGRPFGDEQFF,TGTGCCACGAACGGAAAAGCGGGAAGGCCGTTTGGCGATGAGCAGTTCTTC,TRBJ2-1,TRBV21-1,.,.
CASSLTGGAYGYTF,TGTGCCAGCAGCTTAACAGGGGGGGCTTATGGCTACACCTTC,TRBJ1-2,TRBV11-2,TRBD1,.
CASSLDRSSNSPLHF,TGTGCCAGCAGCTTAGACAGGTCCAGTAATTCACCCCTCCACTTT,TRBJ1-6,TRBV5-4,.,once
CASSLGRENFPEAFF,TGCGCCAGCAGCTTGGGCAGGGAAAATTTCCCTGAAGCTTTCTTT,TRBJ1-1,TRBV5-1,.,.
CASSLSPGSATYF,TGTGCCAGCAGCTTATCACCGGGGTCAGCCACTTACTTC,TRBJ2-7,TRBV7-9,.,.
CASSHRGRSPANYGYTF,TGCGCCAGCAGTCATCGGGGACGCTCCCCAGCTAACTATGGCTACACCTTC,TRBJ1-2,TRBV23-1,.,.
CASSFRRGVYNEQFF,TGTGCCAGCAGTTTCCGGCGGGGGGTTTACAATGAGCAGTTCTTC,TRBJ2-1,TRBV27,TRBD2,.
CASSLSPGVGYGYTF,TGCGCCAGCAGCTTGTCCCCAGGGGTAGGGTATGGCTACACCTTC,TRBJ1-2,TRBV5-1,.,.
CASSTGLRDEQFF,TGTGCCAGCAGCACGGGACTACGCGATGAGCAGTTCTTC,TRBJ2-1,TRBV7-8,TRBD2,.
CSVQQGNTEAFF,TGCAGCGTTCAACAGGGAAACACTGAAGCTTTCTTT,TRBJ1-1,TRBV29-1,.,.
CASSKLVGQGSPDF,.,TRBJ1-2,TRBV7-3,.,.
CASSSRSSGGNNEQFF,TGTGCCAGCAGCTCACGCTCTAGCGGGGGGAACAATGAGCAGTTCTTC,TRBJ2-1,TRBV13,TRBD2,once
CASSISGGLGRAGANVLTF,TGTGCCAGTAGTATCTCAGGGGGTCTTGGGAGGGCAGGGGCCAACGTCCTGACTTTC,TRBJ2-6,TRBV19,.,.
CASRAGGLSSYNEQFF,TGTGCCAGCAGGGCGGGGGGCCTGAGCTCCTACAATGAGCAGTTCTTC,TRBJ2-1,TRBV6-7,TRBD2,.
CASSTSRGKNQPQHF,TGTGCCAGTAGTACATCTCGGGGGAAGAATCAGCCCCAGCATTTT,TRBJ1-5,TRBV19,.,.
CAWSSGGSHGYTF,TGTGCCTGGAGTTCCGGCGGATCTCATGGCTACACCTTC,TRBJ1-2,TRBV30,.,.
CASKMGTGLGSSYEQYF,TGTGCCAGCAAAATGGGAACGGGACTCGGAAGCTCCTACGAGCAGTACTTC,TRBJ2-7,TRBV28,.,.
CASGAIPYEQYF,TGTGCCAGCGGGGCAATCCCCTACGAGCAGTACTTC,TRBJ2-7,TRBV27,.,.
CASSEESLVYNEQFF,TGTGCCAGCAGTGAAGAGAGCCTGGTGTACAATGAGCAGTTCTTC,TRBJ2-1,TRBV2,.,.